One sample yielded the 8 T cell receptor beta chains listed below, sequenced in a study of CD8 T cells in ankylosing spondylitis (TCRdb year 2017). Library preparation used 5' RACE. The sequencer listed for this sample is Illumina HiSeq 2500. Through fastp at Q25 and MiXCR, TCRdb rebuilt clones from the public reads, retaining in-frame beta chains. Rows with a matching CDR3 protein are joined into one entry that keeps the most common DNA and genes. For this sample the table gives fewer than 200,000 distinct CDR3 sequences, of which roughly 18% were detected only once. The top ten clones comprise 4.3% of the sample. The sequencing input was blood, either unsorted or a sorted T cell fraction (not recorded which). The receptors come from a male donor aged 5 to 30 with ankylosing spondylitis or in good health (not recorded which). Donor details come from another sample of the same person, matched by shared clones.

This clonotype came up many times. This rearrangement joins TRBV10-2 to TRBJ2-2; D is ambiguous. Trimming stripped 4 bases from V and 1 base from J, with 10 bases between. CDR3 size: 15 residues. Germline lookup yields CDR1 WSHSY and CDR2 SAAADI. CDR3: CASSASTGNTGELFF. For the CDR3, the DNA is TGCGCCAGCAGTGCATCGACGGGGAACACCGGGGAGCTGTTTTTT.

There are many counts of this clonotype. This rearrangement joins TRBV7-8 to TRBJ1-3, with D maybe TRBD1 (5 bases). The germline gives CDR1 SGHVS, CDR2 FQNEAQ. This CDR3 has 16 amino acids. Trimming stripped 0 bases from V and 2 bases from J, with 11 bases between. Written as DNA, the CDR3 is TGTGCCAGCAGCTTAGCTAGGAGGGGAACTGGAAACACCATATATTTT. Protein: CASSLARRGTGNTIYF.

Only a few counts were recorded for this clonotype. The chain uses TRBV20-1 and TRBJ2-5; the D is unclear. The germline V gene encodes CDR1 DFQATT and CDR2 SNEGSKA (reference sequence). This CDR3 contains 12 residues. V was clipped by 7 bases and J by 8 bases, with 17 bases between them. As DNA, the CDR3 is TGCAGTGTCCCCCGGGCCTCCGCCACCCAGTACTTC. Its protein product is CSVPRASATQYF.

CDR3 bases: TGTGCCAGCAGCTTGGGGACCGACCTGGATACGCAGTATTTT. It codes for CASSLGTDLDTQYF. This chain uses TRBV7-3 with TRBJ2-3, with D perhaps matching TRBD1 or TRBD2 (5 bases each). Germline-derived CDR1 and CDR2 are SGHTA and FQGTGA. Trimming shortened V by 3 bases and J by 6 bases, and 13 bases separated the two germline ends. CDR3 length: 14 residues.

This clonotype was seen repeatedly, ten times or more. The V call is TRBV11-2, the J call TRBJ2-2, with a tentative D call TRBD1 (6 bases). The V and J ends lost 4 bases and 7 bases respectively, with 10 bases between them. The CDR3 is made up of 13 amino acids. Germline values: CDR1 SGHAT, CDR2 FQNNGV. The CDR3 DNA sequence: TGTGCCAGCAGCTCACGACAGGACGGGGAGCTGTTTTTT. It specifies CASSSRQDGELFF.

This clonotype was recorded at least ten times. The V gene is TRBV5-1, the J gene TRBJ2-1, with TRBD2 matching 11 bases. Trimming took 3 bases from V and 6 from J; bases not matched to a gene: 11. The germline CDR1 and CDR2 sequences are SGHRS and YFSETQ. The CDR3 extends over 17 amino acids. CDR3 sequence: CASSSSHSGRVGNEQFF. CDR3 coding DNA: TGCGCCAGCAGCTCCAGCCATAGCGGGAGGGTTGGCAATGAGCAGTTCTTC.

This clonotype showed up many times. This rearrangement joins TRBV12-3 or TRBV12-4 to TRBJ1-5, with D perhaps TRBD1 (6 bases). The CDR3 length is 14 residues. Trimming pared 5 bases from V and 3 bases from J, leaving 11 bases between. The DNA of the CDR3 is TGTGCCAGCAGTCCGGGACACGTCAATCAGCCCCAGCATTTT. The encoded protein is CASSPGHVNQPQHF.

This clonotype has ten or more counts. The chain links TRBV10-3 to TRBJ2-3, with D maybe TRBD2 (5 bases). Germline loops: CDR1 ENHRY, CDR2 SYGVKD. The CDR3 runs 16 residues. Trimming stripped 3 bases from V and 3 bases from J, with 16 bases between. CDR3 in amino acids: CAISDSGNVRTDTQYF. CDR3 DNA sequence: TGTGCCATCAGTGATTCCGGGAACGTTAGGACAGATACGCAGTATTTT.